This T cell receptor beta chain was identified in a study of CD8+CD57+ T cells in acquired aplastic anemia. About the study: Sorting CD4+ and CD8+ cells gave DNA averaging approximately 3 ug.

Germline-derived CDR1 and CDR2 are GTSNPN and SVGIG (reference sequence). Trimming removed 8 bases from V and 3 bases from J, with 13 bases in between. The CDR3 length is 12 residues. With regard to this clonotype: Its cognate antigen is unknown.

Patients picked for sequencing had shown CD8+CD57+ cell expansion detected by flow cytometry. Prior therapy had not been administered to any patient at the time of blood sampling. The study's findings and limits: Researchers reported that CD8+ Simpson's diversity was not significantly different in patients versus controls. It was found that roughly 31 CD8+ CDR3 sequences were shared between patients and controls.

TCR beta VDJ combinations and CDR3 sequences were profiled from genomic DNA. One entry per CDR3 protein results from TCRdb running MiXCR on the reads. The sample includes about 160,000 distinct CDR3 sequences, roughly 48% of them seen just once. Sequencing was performed on sorted CD4+, CD8+, or CD8+CD57+ T cells (not recorded which) from PBMCs. The chain has TRBV30 and TRBJ1-2, with D possibly TRBD1 on 6 matching bases. This receptor was taken from a human donor with aplastic anemia. The CDR3 nucleotides are TGTGCCACGAGCGGGGGCGACTATGGCTACACCTTC. Its protein is CATSGGDYGYTF.